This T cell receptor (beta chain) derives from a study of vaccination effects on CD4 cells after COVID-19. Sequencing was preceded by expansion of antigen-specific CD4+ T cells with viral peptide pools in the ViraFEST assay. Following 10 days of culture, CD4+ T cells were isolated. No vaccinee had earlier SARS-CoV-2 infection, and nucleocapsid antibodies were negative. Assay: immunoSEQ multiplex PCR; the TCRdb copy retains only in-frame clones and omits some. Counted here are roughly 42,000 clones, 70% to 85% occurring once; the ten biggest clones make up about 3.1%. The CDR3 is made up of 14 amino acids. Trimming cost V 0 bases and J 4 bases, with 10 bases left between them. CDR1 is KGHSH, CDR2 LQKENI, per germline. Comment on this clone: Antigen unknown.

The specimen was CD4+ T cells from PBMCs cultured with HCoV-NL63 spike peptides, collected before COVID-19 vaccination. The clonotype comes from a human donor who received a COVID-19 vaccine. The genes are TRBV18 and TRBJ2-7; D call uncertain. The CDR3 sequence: CASSPPGSRYEQYV. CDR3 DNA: TGTGCCAGCTCACCACCAGGCTCAAGGTACGAGCAGTACGTC.